This T cell receptor beta chain originates from a study of shared clonotypes between healthy human individuals. The CDR3 totals 14 residues. Trimming at V came to 4 bases and at J to 1 base, leaving 5 bases not matched to a gene. Germline loops: CDR1 SGHRS, CDR2 YFSETQ. The repertoire was sequenced with immunoSEQ multiplex PCR; TCRdb's copy has only in-frame clones and lacks some. The data contain over 2 million clones, 90% to 95% of them singletons. Splitting the CD4+ cells yielded a CD45RA+ naive subset and a CD45RA-negative memory subset. V gene TRBV5-1 combines with J gene TRBJ2-7; 7 nucleotides align to TRBD1. The sequence was obtained from a man younger than 30 in good health. Material for sequencing was naive CD4+ T cells sorted from blood. This sample's subset: CD45RA+ positively selected. Here the CDR3 reads CASSTSGQSYEQYF. The CDR3 DNA sequence: TGCGCCAGCAGCACCTCGGGACAGTCCTACGAGCAGTACTTC.